Below, 21 T cell receptor beta chains from the same sample are listed, as sequenced in a study of blood T cell repertoires in COVID-19. Profiled with immunoSEQ multiplex PCR; TCRdb holds only in-frame clones, not every one. The data hold a few hundred thousand clones, with approximately 88% observed a single time. The specimen was peripheral blood. The receptors derive from a human donor in a cohort sampled during active COVID-19.

The sample holds one count of this clone. The CDR3 nucleotides read TGCGCCAGCAGCCCGAATCGACAGGGAGGCTATGGCTACACCTTC. Protein product: CASSPNRQGGYGYTF. This sequence joins TRBV5-1 and TRBJ1-2; 7 bases match TRBD1. CDR3 size: 15 residues. The germline V gene encodes CDR1 SGHRS and CDR2 YFSETQ. Trimming removed 4 bases from V and 4 bases from J; junction bases left unmatched: 10. Looking up the rest from reference TRBV5-1 and TRBJ1-2 gives the full variable domain: KAGVTQTPRYLIKTRGQQVTLSCSPISGHRSVSWYQQTPGQGLQFLFEYFSETQRNKGNFPGRFSGRQFSNSRSEMNVSTLELGDSALYLCASSPNRQGGYGYTFGSGTRLTVV.

The rearrangement uses TRBV6-2 or TRBV6-3 and TRBJ2-7; 8 nucleotides line up with TRBD2. Germline V gene lookup returns CDR1 MNHEY and CDR2 SVGEGT. This CDR3 spans 16 amino acids. V lost 4 bases and J lost 1; bases outside the gene matches: 9. CDR3 sequence reads: CASSSLTSGLSYEQYF. CDR3 DNA sequence: TGTGCCAGCAGTTCCCTCACTAGCGGACTATCCTACGAGCAGTACTTC.

This clone occurred a few times. The chain links TRBV25-1 to TRBJ2-1; no clear D. The V gene lost 3 bases and the J gene lost 7 bases, with 4 bases spanning the gap. The CDR3 has 11 amino acids. In germline, CDR1 is MGHDK, CDR2 SYGVNS. The CDR3 coding sequence is TGTGCCAGCAGTGATTCGAATGAGCAGTTCTTC. Encoded protein: CASSDSNEQFF.

The CDR3 DNA is TGTGCCAGCAGTTGGGACAGTCAACGGCCCCAGCATTTT. Its translation is CASSWDSQRPQHF. The V gene is TRBV2, the J gene TRBJ1-5, with TRBD1 matching 7 bases. The germline CDR1 and CDR2 sequences are SNHLY and FYNNEI. After removal of 5 bases from V and 9 bases from J, the junction contained 7 bases not matched to a gene. This CDR3 contains 13 residues. Full variable domain (missing parts from reference TRBV2 and TRBJ1-5): EPEVTQTPSHQVTQMGQEVILRCVPISNHLYFYWYRQILGQKVEFLVSFYNNEISEKSEIFDDQFSVERPDGSNFTLKIRSTKLEDSAMYFCASSWDSQRPQHFGDGTRLSIL.

J is TRBJ2-2 and V is TRBV18; 10 nucleotides agree with TRBD1. The CDR3 sequence is 16 residues long. CDR1 and CDR2 from the germline V gene are KGHSH and LQKENI. The V segment lost 3 bases and the J segment 4 bases; nucleotides outside the gene matches: 5. CDR3 nucleotide sequence: TGTGCCAGCTCACCGACAGGGGGCGGAAGCACCGGGGAGCTGTTTTTT. It yields the protein CASSPTGGGSTGELFF.

CDR3 sequence: CASSYSGANYEQYF. The CDR3 DNA reads TGTGCCAGCAGTTACTCCGGTGCGAATTACGAGCAGTACTTC. This chain links TRBV6-5 with TRBJ2-7, with unresolved D. V was clipped by 0 bases and J by 4 bases, with 10 bases between them. This CDR3 spans 14 amino acids. The V gene's germline CDR1 is MNHEY and CDR2 SVGAGI.

The V gene is TRBV4-1, the J gene TRBJ1-2; possible D gene TRBD1, 5 bases. V gave up 1 base and J gave up 4 bases, with 10 bases separating them. Germline V gene lookup returns CDR1 MGHRA and CDR2 YSYEKL. The CDR3 is 14 residues long. CDR3 loop: CASSQGTDIYGYTF. The CDR3 DNA sequence: TGCGCCAGCAGCCAAGGGACGGACATCTATGGCTACACCTTC.

The rearrangement uses TRBV5-8 and TRBJ1-5; D gene ambiguous. V was pared by 4 bases and J by 1 base, with 15 bases between. Germline V gene lookup returns CDR1 SGHTS and CDR2 YDEGEE. The length of the CDR3 is 16 residues. CDR3 DNA: TGTGCCAGCAGCCCATCTGAACCGGTCAGCAATCAGCCCCAGCATTTT. Its protein is CASSPSEPVSNQPQHF. Looking up the rest from reference TRBV5-8 and TRBJ1-5 gives the full variable domain: EAGVTQSPTHLIKTRGQQATLRCSPISGHTSVYWYQQALGLGLQFLLWYDEGEERNRGNFPPRFSGRQFPNYSSELNVNALELEDSALYLCASSPSEPVSNQPQHFGDGTRLSIL.

This chain joins TRBV11-1 and TRBJ2-2, with TRBD1 as a possible D gene (6 bases). The V end was cut by 1 base, the J end by 5 bases, with 11 bases between. Germline-derived CDR1 and CDR2 are SGHAT and FQDESV (reference sequence). The CDR3 is 15 residues long. The CDR3 DNA sequence: TGTGCCAGCAGCTTAGGTGGGACATCTACCGGGGAGCTGTTTTTT. It is translated as CASSLGGTSTGELFF.

The chain has TRBV19 and TRBJ1-4; the D is unclear. The CDR3 contains 15 residues. CDR1 and CDR2 (germline): LNHDA, SQIVND (reference sequence). V dropped 5 bases and J dropped 5 bases, with 15 bases sitting between them. This chain's CDR3 is CASSSQVGANEKLFF. The CDR3 DNA follows: TGTGCCAGTAGTTCCCAGGTGGGCGCCAATGAAAAACTGTTTTTT.

The chain uses TRBV5-8 and TRBJ2-3; D is unresolved. The germline CDR1 and CDR2 sequences are SGHTS and YDEGEE. V was pared by 3 bases and J by 2 bases, with 13 bases between. The CDR3 sequence is 15 residues long. The CDR3 bases are TGTGCCAGCAGCTGGGCCTTCGTATCCACAGATACGCAGTATTTT. Protein: CASSWAFVSTDTQYF.

This chain uses TRBV18 with TRBJ2-2; possible D gene TRBD2, 7 bases. V lost 3 bases and J 5 bases, leaving 16 bases between the germline ends. This CDR3 comprises 16 residues. Germline V lookup: CDR1 KGHSH, CDR2 LQKENI. The chain's CDR3 is CASSPTQGRGTGELFF. In nucleotides, the CDR3 is TGTGCCAGCTCACCGACGCAGGGGAGGGGGACCGGGGAGCTGTTTTTT.

The rearrangement links TRBV7-2 to TRBJ2-7, with TRBD2 as a possible D gene (6 bases). CDR3 length: 12 amino acids. The germline V gene encodes CDR1 SGHTA and CDR2 FQGNSA. Trimming took off 5 bases at V and 3 bases at J, with 8 bases between the two ends. The CDR3 region is CASSATSYEQYF. In DNA, the CDR3 is TGTGCCAGCAGCGCGACTAGCTACGAGCAGTACTTC.

The chain carries TRBV24-1 and TRBJ2-5; 8 nucleotides match TRBD2. The CDR3 consists of 15 residues. V lost 7 bases, J lost 2 bases, and 8 bases stayed unmatched. The germline gives CDR1 KGHDR, CDR2 SFDVKD. The DNA of the CDR3 is TGTGCCACCAGCCTCCTTAGCGGGACTCAAGAGACCCAGTACTTC. Protein sequence: CATSLLSGTQETQYF.

V is TRBV6-5 and J is TRBJ2-2, with TRBD2 as a possible D gene (5 bases). The CDR3 is 15 residues long. Germline loops: CDR1 MNHEY, CDR2 SVGAGI. The germline V and J ends were trimmed by 9 bases and 4 bases, with 18 bases remaining between them. CDR3 residues: CASSTVALGTGELFF. Written as DNA, the CDR3 is TGTGCCAGTAGTACCGTAGCGTTGGGCACCGGGGAGCTGTTTTTT.

The genes are TRBV7-2 and TRBJ1-2; a weak D match, TRBD1 (6 bases). The CDR3 has 14 amino acids. V lost 1 base, J lost 8 bases, and 14 bases lay in between. Per the germline V gene, CDR1 is SGHTA and CDR2 is FQGNSA. DNA of the CDR3: TGTGCCAGCAGCTTAGGGGCGGGGGCGGAAGGCTACACCTTC. Protein: CASSLGAGAEGYTF.

The chain combines TRBV21-1 with TRBJ1-1; the DNA was not used to check the table's D call, TRBD1. TRBV21-1 constitutes a pseudogene. CDR3 length: 16 residues. The CDR3 DNA follows: TGTGCCAGCAGCAATTTTTGCGCAGGCATGAACACTGAAGCTTTCTTT. Protein product: CASSNFCAGMNTEAFF.

The count of this clone is one. The chain carries TRBV12-3 or TRBV12-4 and TRBJ2-1; weak D call: TRBD2 (6 bases). V was trimmed by 2 bases and J by 9 bases, leaving 8 bases between them. There are 12 residues in the CDR3. The CDR3 spells CASSLIGGEQFF. The CDR3 region has the DNA TGTGCCAGCAGTTTAATCGGGGGTGAGCAGTTCTTC.

V and J are TRBV19 and TRBJ1-1; D may be TRBD1 (5 bases). The V and J ends lost 6 bases and 5 bases respectively, with 13 bases between them. The CDR3 is 13 amino acids. Germline CDR1 reads LNHDA; CDR2 reads SQIVND (reference sequence). CDR3 amino acids: CASRLSRVTEAFF. CDR3 coding DNA: TGTGCCAGTAGATTGAGCAGGGTAACTGAAGCTTTCTTT.

This chain joins TRBV6-1 and TRBJ1-4, with 9 bases lining up with TRBD1. Germline V gene data show CDR1 as MNHNS and CDR2 as SASEGT. The CDR3 has 15 amino acids. V lost 3 bases and J lost 9; bases outside the gene matches: 8. The CDR3 nucleotides are TGTGCCAGCAGTGATGGACAGGGGAGTCTGAAAAAACTGTTTTTT. Encoded protein: CASSDGQGSLKKLFF.

V usage is TRBV27 and J usage is TRBJ2-1; tentative D call: TRBD2 (6 bases). Trimming cost V 3 bases and J 4 bases, with 16 bases left between them. CDR3 length equals 16 residues. The germline V gene encodes CDR1 MNHEY and CDR2 SMNVEV (reference sequence). The CDR3 DNA follows: TGTGCCAGCAGTTTCCTTCAGGAGGCGGGGTACAATGAGCAGTTCTTC. Translation: CASSFLQEAGYNEQFF.